This T cell receptor beta chain was profiled in a study of T cell clonotyping in hematopoietic cell transplantation. General study results and limits: Broader posttransplant TCR repertoire diversity was predicted by graft donor and pretransplant recipient Inverse Simpson Index values. Cells were unsorted, so CD4 and CD8 contributions were not separated. Recipient TCR diversity dropped after transplant; expanded clonotypes rose from day 30 to 180.

Germline V CDR1 and CDR2: MNHEY, SVGAGI. The CDR3 extends over 12 amino acids. The V end lost 8 bases, the J end lost 5 bases, and 12 bases lay between the germline ends. As regards this clone: What it binds is not known.

Method: immunoSEQ multiplex PCR; TCRdb's copy keeps in-frame clones and lacks some. The sample contains several thousand clones, about nine tenths of which appear only once. The receptor's source is a man aged 35 to 55 in good health. Some clones in this sample may be carry-over from other donors' samples. The sample taken for sequencing was peripheral blood mononuclear cells. The chain links TRBV6-5 to TRBJ2-5, with a weak D call TRBD2 (6 bases). CDR3 in amino acids: CASGPREETQYF. CDR3 nucleotide sequence: TGTGCCAGCGGGCCCCGGGAGGAGACCCAGTACTTC.